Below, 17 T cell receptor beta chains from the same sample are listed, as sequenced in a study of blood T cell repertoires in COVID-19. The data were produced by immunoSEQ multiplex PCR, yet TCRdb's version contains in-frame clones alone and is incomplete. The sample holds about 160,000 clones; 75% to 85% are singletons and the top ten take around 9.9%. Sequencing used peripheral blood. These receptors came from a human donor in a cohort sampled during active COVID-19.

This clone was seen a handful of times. The CDR3 protein is CAWSVLGSGSREKGNTIYF. The CDR3 DNA is TGTGCCTGGAGTGTACTCGGGAGCGGGAGCAGGGAAAAGGGAAACACCATATATTTT. The chain has TRBV30 and TRBJ1-3; a weak D match, TRBD1 (5 bases). The CDR3 is 19 residues long. V was clipped by 0 bases and J by 4 bases, with 25 bases between them. Germline lookup yields CDR1 GTSNPN and CDR2 SVGIG (reference sequence).

The CDR3 sequence is CASSLTVSTEAFF. DNA of the CDR3: TGTGCCAGCAGTTTAACGGTGTCCACTGAAGCTTTCTTT. This rearrangement joins TRBV27 to TRBJ1-1; D is unresolved. The CDR3 runs 13 residues. V was cut by 2 bases and J by 4 bases, with 8 bases left in between. Looked up from germline, CDR1 is MNHEY and CDR2 is SMNVEV (reference sequence).

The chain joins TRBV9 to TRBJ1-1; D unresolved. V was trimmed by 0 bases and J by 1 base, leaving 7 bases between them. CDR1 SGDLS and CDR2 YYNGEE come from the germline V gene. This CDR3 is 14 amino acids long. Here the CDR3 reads CASSVDYGNTEAFF. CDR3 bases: TGTGCCAGCAGCGTAGACTATGGGAACACTGAAGCTTTCTTT.

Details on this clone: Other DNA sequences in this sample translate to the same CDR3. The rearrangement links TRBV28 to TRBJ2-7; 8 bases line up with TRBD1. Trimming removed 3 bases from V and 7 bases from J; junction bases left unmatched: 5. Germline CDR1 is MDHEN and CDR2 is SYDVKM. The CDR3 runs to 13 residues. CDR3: CASSLQGAREQYF. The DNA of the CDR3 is TGTGCCAGCAGTTTGCAGGGGGCTAGGGAGCAGTACTTC.

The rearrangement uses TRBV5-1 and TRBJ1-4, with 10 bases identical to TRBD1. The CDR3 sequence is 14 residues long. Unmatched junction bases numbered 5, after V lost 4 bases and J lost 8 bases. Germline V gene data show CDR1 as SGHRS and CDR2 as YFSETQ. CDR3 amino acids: CASSKGQGREKLFF. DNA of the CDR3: TGCGCCAGCAGCAAGGGACAGGGGAGGGAAAAACTGTTTTTT.

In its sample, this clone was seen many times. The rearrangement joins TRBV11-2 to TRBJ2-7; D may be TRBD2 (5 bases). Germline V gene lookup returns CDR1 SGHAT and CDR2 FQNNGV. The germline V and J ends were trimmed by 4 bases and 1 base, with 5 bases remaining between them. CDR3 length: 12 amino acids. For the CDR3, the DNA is TGTGCCAGCAGCTCGGGATCCTACGAGCAGTACTTC. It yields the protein CASSSGSYEQYF.

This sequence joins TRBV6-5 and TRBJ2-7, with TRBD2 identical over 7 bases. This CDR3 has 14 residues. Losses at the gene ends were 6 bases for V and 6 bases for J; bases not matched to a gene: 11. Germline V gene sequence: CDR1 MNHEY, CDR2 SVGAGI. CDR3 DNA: TGTGCCAGCAGCACCAGAGGGAGGGCTGGCGAGCAGTACTTC. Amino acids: CASSTRGRAGEQYF.

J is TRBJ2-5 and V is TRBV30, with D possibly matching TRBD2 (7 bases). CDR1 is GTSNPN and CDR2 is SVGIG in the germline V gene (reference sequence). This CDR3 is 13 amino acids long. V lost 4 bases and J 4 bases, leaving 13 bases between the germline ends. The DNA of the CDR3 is TGTGCCTGGATCGGGGGGCTGGGAGAGACCCAGTACTTC. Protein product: CAWIGGLGETQYF.

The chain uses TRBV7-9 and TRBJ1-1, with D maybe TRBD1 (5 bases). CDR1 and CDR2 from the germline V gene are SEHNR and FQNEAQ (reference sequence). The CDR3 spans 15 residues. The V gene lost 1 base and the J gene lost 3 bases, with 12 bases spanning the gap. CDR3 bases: TGTGCCAGCAGCTTAGGCATGGGGGGGTACACTGAAGCTTTCTTT. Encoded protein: CASSLGMGGYTEAFF.

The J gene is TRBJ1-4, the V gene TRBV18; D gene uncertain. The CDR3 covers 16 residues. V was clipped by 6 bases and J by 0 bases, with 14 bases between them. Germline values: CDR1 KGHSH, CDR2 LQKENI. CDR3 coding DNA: TGTGCCAGCTCGCGTCGGGAACCTGCAACTAATGAAAAACTGTTTTTT. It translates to CASSRREPATNEKLFF.

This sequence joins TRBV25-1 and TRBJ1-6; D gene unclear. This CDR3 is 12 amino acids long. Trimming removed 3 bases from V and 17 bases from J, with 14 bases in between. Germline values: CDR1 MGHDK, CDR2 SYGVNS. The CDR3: CASSENTGGFHF. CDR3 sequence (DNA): TGTGCCAGCAGTGAGAACACGGGTGGCTTCCACTTT.

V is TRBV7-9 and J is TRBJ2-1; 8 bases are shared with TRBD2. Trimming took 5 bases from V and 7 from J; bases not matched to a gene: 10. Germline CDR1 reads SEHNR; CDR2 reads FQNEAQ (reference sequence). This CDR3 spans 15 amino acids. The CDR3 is CASSPDLGLGNEQFF. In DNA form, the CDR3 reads TGTGCCAGCAGCCCGGACCTGGGACTAGGAAATGAGCAGTTCTTC.

The CDR3 spells CASSLYRGGRTDTQYF. DNA for the CDR3: TGTGCCAGCAGCTTGTACCGGGGGGGCCGAACGGATACGCAGTATTTT. The genes are TRBV11-2 and TRBJ2-3; TRBD2 matches 8 bases. J was trimmed by 6 bases and V by 3 bases; bases with no gene match: 11. The germline gives CDR1 SGHAT, CDR2 FQNNGV. CDR3 size: 16 residues.

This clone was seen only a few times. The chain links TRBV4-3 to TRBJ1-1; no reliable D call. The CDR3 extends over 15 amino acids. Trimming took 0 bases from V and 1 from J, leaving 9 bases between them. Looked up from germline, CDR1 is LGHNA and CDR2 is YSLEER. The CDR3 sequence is CASSQDGQENTEAFF. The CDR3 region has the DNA TGCGCCAGCAGCCAAGATGGCCAGGAGAACACTGAAGCTTTCTTT.

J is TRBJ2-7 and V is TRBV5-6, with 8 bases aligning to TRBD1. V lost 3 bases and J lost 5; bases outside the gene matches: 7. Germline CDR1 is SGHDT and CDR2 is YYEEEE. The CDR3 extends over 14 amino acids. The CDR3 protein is CASSSYQGADEQYF. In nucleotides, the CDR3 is TGTGCCAGCAGCTCCTATCAGGGGGCTGACGAGCAGTACTTC.

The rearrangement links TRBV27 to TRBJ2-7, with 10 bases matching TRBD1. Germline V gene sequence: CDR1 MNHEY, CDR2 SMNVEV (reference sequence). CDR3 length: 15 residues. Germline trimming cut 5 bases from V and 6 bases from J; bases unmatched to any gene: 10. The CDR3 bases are TGTGCCAGCAGTACTCCCCGGGACAGGGGCTCCGAGCAGTACTTC. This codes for CASSTPRDRGSEQYF.

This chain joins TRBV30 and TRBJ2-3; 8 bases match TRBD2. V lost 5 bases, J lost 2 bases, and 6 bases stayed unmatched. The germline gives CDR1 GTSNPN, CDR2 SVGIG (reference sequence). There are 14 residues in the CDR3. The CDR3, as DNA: TGTGCCTGGGCCCCACTAGCGGTCACAGATACGCAGTATTTT. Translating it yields CAWAPLAVTDTQYF.